This TCR beta chain was sequenced in a study of blood T cell repertoires in COVID-19 (dated by TCRdb to the early 2020s). About the full investigation: Collaborator samples came from the United States, Italy and Spain and covered acute and convalescent phases of COVID-19. HLA class I and class II types, where available, came from metadata supplied by the sample provider rather than from assay-based typing. A de-identified subject ID, COVID-19 status, age in years and sex were almost always included in the sample metadata. Subjects who had been exposed to COVID-19, were actively infected with it, or had recovered from it provided the deeply sampled blood TCRbeta repertoires that made up the dataset. A freely available public database, intended as a resource for researchers studying the immune response to SARS-CoV-2, is where the repertoires were released. The prospective study material was composed of cDNA or gDNA derived from T cells, B-cell-depleted T cells, or PBMCs. Samples came from the ongoing ImmuneRACE study (first 160 participants) plus 1,254 subjects from 6 global collaborators. General conclusions and limits of the study: The amount of clinical and demographic metadata varied by source and participant and was provided uncurated.

As concerns this clone: Its antigen target is currently unknown. Base quality data are lacking; no much larger clone is found one base away.

From its cysteine to its phenylalanine, the CDR3 spans 19 amino acids. Of the read, only the CDR3 DNA is kept; its 57 bases are in frame from base 1. The V end gives up 0 bases and the J end 5 bases, leaving 13 bases in the junction not matched to a gene. Per the germline V gene, SGDLS is the CDR1 and YYNGEE is the CDR2. TCRbeta CDR3 regions were amplified from genomic DNA using the immunoSEQ Assay, a bias-controlled multiplex PCR. As for the original processing: Nucleated cell counts per sample were estimated from amplification of reference gene primers within the assay. To quantify the absolute abundance of each unique TCRbeta CDR3 rearrangement, sequence reads were collapsed and filtered. For each sample, productive Simpson clonality was calculated as the square root of Simpson's diversity index across productive rearrangements. TCRdb mirrors the immuneACCESS table, restricted to in-frame sequences. Some clones are absent from its copies; in checked studies, under half trace to an unresolved V gene, and the reason for the others is unknown. Clonal size and the V and J genes are those of that table, whereas D and trimming came from the DNA. This sample holds fewer than 40,000 clones; more than 60% were observed only once. Of the sample, roughly 2% is held by the ten largest clones.

Each collaborating institution followed its own protocols to collect whole blood in K2EDTA tubes. For TCRbeta analysis, collaborators shipped samples in one of three forms: frozen whole blood, isolated PBMCs, or DNA extracted from either of those sample types. This TCR was recovered from a man aged 60-69 years with active COVID-19. The chain links TRBV9 with TRBJ2-1; the central 11 bases match TRBD2. Sequencing input: peripheral blood. The sequenced DNA: TGTGCCAGCAGCGTAGCTGGGGGGGCACTAGCGGGAGTTGACAATGAGCAGTTCTTC. This is translated as CASSVAGGALAGVDNEQFF.